The rows below give T cell receptor beta chains drawn from one sample of a study of T cell responses to AZD1222 COVID-19 vaccine. Clones were sequenced by immunoSEQ multiplex PCR, and TCRdb holds only the in-frame ones, with some missing. The table includes 200,000 to 300,000 clones, over 85% detected once. The sequencing here drew on peripheral blood, taken on day 0 of AZD1222 vaccination. Receptors were obtained from an adult in good health. CDR3s leave out the opening cysteine and the closing phenylalanine or tryptophan. Fields, in order: CDR3 protein, V gene, J gene.

cdr3_aa: ASSSPKATNYGYT
v_call: TRBV7-2
j_call: TRBJ1-2

cdr3_aa: ASSLDGLAGAQY
v_call: TRBV5-1
j_call: TRBJ2-7

cdr3_aa: ASSQAGGTNEKLF
v_call: TRBV3-1/TRBV3-2
j_call: TRBJ1-4

cdr3_aa: ASISGQSSSYEQY
v_call: TRBV28
j_call: TRBJ2-7

cdr3_aa: ASSAQYRDGEQY
v_call: TRBV28
j_call: TRBJ2-7

cdr3_aa: ASSLYQGRNTEAF
v_call: TRBV5-4
j_call: TRBJ1-1

cdr3_aa: ASSSPSRTGYTVGNTIY
v_call: TRBV28
j_call: TRBJ1-3

cdr3_aa: ASTKSEGLSYT
v_call: TRBV6-6
j_call: TRBJ1-2

cdr3_aa: ASNLPTRPTNTIY
v_call: TRBV3-1/TRBV3-2
j_call: TRBJ1-3

cdr3_aa: ASSLGAGSTQY
v_call: TRBV5-6
j_call: TRBJ2-3

cdr3_aa: ATSGDGANYGYT
v_call: TRBV24-1
j_call: TRBJ1-2

cdr3_aa: ASSVGPGQLYGYT
v_call: TRBV9
j_call: TRBJ1-2

cdr3_aa: ASRGGGSSYEQY
v_call: TRBV28
j_call: TRBJ2-7

cdr3_aa: ASSSGQGRYEQY
v_call: TRBV28
j_call: TRBJ2-7

cdr3_aa: ASSPASGIFYEQY
v_call: TRBV7-2
j_call: TRBJ2-7

cdr3_aa: SVQPGQGMGELF
v_call: TRBV29-1
j_call: TRBJ2-2

cdr3_aa: ASSLAARRSTDTQY
v_call: TRBV7-2
j_call: TRBJ2-3

cdr3_aa: AGLDGDSSYEQY
v_call: TRBV11-3
j_call: TRBJ2-7

cdr3_aa: ASSRRGSEQY
v_call: TRBV12-3/TRBV12-4
j_call: TRBJ2-7

cdr3_aa: ASSPYRTGYSHSPLH
v_call: TRBV18
j_call: TRBJ1-6

cdr3_aa: ASSLAHGTTADEQY
v_call: TRBV5-1
j_call: TRBJ2-7

cdr3_aa: ASNLPDTSNQPQH
v_call: TRBV19
j_call: TRBJ1-5